These 5 T cell receptor beta chains came from one sample sequenced in a study of blood T cell repertoires in COVID-19. Profiling relied on immunoSEQ multiplex PCR, and the TCRdb table lists in-frame clones only, not all of them. The data show over 100,000 clones, roughly 89% seen once. The sequenced sample consisted of peripheral blood. The source is a man aged 55 to 70 with COVID-19, enrolled during active disease.

In regard to this clone: The sample holds other DNA sequences that translate to the same CDR3. V usage is TRBV18 and J usage is TRBJ1-3; 7 nucleotides align to TRBD1. This CDR3 contains 14 residues. Germline values: CDR1 KGHSH, CDR2 LQKENI. With V trimmed by 3 bases and J by 3 bases, 2 bases remained unmatched. DNA of the CDR3: TGTGCCAGCTCACCGACAGGGAGTGGAAACACCATATATTTT. Translated, it gives CASSPTGSGNTIYF.

The rearrangement joins TRBV11-2 to TRBJ1-1; 8 bases map to TRBD1. Trimming removed 8 bases from V and 5 bases from J; junction bases left unmatched: 10. CDR1 is SGHAT, CDR2 FQNNGV, per germline. The CDR3 spans 14 residues. This chain's CDR3 is CASFRGRGETEAFF. The CDR3 nucleotides read TGTGCCAGCTTCAGGGGGCGAGGGGAGACTGAAGCTTTCTTT.

V is TRBV6-5 and J is TRBJ1-2; 9 positions match TRBD1. This CDR3 contains 16 residues. CDR1 MNHEY and CDR2 SVGAGI come from the germline V gene. Trimming at V came to 2 bases and at J to 6 bases, leaving 10 bases not matched to a gene. As DNA, the CDR3 is TGTGCCAGCAGTTACGGCAACAGGGGGCGCTGGGATGGCTACACCTTC. Its translation is CASSYGNRGRWDGYTF.

This chain links TRBV4-1 with TRBJ1-2, with 12 bases matching TRBD1. Germline CDR1 reads MGHRA; CDR2 reads YSYEKL. After removal of 4 bases from V and 4 bases from J, the junction contained 7 bases not matched to a gene. The CDR3 runs 16 residues. The CDR3 sequence is CASSPRDRGHFYGYTF. The CDR3 DNA is TGCGCCAGCAGCCCCAGGGACAGGGGGCATTTCTATGGCTACACCTTC.

The chain combines TRBV6-5 with TRBJ1-1; maybe TRBD1 (5 bases). V was shortened by 5 bases and J by 10 bases, with 17 bases between the two germline ends. Germline V gene sequence: CDR1 MNHEY, CDR2 SVGAGI. The CDR3 sequence is 13 residues long. The CDR3 spells CASSQTRAGAAFF. The CDR3 coding sequence is TGTGCCAGCAGTCAGACCAGGGCCGGTGCAGCTTTCTTT.